This T cell receptor beta chain was profiled in a study of blood T cell repertoires in COVID-19. Overall study: Nucleic acid was either cDNA or gDNA, and it came from T cells, B-cell-depleted T cells, or PBMCs.

This clone has only one observation. The CDR3 length is 17 residues. Germline V CDR1 and CDR2: MDHEN, SYDVKM. Trimming removed 7 bases at V and 5 bases at J, with 26 bases between. Here immunoSEQ multiplex PCR was the method, and the copy in TCRdb shows in-frame clones only, minus some. The sample has some 310,000 clones, roughly 89% seen once. Followed longitudinally, the Seattle patients had been enrolled during active infection. The sample consisted of peripheral blood. This TCR derives from a woman between 40 and 50 years old with COVID-19, enrolled during active disease. This chain connects TRBV28 to TRBJ1-2; D is perhaps TRBD1 (5 bases). The CDR3 loop is CASMSGGSSRARYGYTF. The DNA of the CDR3 is TGTGCCAGCATGTCGGGCGGTTCGTCCAGGGCGAGGTATGGCTACACCTTC.